This record concerns one T cell receptor (beta chain) sequence. Random hexamers were used to reverse transcribe an amount of roughly 0.45 to 1 ug RNA. In TCRdb, the immunoSEQ multiplex PCR reads were re-called with MiXCR into one record per CDR3 protein. The repertoire consists of some 160,000 distinct CDR3 sequences, with about 91% occurring once and the leading ten covering around 0.087%. The entry originates in a study of CD8 T cells in Susac syndrome. This CDR3 has 15 amino acids. J gave up 2 bases and V 2 bases, and 3 bases lay outside the gene matches. From germline, CDR1 is LNHDA and CDR2 SQIVND (reference sequence).

Material for sequencing was CD4+ T cells from PBMCs. This sequence joins TRBV19 and TRBJ2-1, with TRBD1 identical over 7 bases. This TCR was sampled from a human donor in good health. The CDR3 DNA follows: TGTGCCAGTAGTATAAGGCAGGGGGCCTACAATGAGCAGTTCTTC. Its translation: CASSIRQGAYNEQFF.